This T cell receptor beta chain was sequenced for a study of early T cells in non-severe SARS-CoV-2 infection. Overall study context: Bulk RNA isolated from unsorted whole blood underwent sequencing; chains were not paired. Overall study findings and caveats: VDJdb matching skewed toward anti-spike CD8 responses, missing private and CD4 specificities.

Attached unique molecular identifiers marked individual cDNA molecules. MiXCR was run by TCRdb on the 5' RACE reads, yielding one entry per CDR3 protein. The sample holds some 60,000 distinct CDR3 sequences, 10% seen once. This clonotype showed up just a few times. What it binds is unknown. From germline, CDR1 is MNHEY and CDR2 SMNVEV (reference sequence). The CDR3 has 16 amino acids. The V gene lost 5 bases and the J gene lost 0 bases, with 16 bases spanning the gap. Sequencing was done on a sample of whole blood. The rearrangement uses TRBV27 and TRBJ1-1; D is uncertain. This receptor was obtained from an adult who was a healthcare worker with PCR-confirmed SARS-CoV-2 infection or an uninfected control (not recorded which). CDR3 amino acids: CASSEYWEAMNTEAFF. Written as DNA, the CDR3 is TGTGCCAGCAGTGAATACTGGGAGGCTATGAACACTGAAGCTTTCTTT.